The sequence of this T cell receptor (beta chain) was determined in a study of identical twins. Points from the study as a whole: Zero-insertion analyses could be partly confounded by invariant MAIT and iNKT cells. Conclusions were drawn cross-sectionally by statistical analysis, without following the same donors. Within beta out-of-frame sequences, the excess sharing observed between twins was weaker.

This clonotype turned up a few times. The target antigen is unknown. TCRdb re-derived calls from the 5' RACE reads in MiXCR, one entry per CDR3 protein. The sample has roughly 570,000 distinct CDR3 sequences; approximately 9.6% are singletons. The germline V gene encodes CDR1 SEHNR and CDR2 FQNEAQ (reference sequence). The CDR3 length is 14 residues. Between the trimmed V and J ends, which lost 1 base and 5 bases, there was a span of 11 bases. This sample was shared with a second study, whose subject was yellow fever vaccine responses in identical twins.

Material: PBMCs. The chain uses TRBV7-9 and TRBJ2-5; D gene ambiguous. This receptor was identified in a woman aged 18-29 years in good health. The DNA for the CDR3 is TGTGCCAGCAGCTTAGAACAGCCGCGCGAGACCCAGTACTTC. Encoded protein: CASSLEQPRETQYF.